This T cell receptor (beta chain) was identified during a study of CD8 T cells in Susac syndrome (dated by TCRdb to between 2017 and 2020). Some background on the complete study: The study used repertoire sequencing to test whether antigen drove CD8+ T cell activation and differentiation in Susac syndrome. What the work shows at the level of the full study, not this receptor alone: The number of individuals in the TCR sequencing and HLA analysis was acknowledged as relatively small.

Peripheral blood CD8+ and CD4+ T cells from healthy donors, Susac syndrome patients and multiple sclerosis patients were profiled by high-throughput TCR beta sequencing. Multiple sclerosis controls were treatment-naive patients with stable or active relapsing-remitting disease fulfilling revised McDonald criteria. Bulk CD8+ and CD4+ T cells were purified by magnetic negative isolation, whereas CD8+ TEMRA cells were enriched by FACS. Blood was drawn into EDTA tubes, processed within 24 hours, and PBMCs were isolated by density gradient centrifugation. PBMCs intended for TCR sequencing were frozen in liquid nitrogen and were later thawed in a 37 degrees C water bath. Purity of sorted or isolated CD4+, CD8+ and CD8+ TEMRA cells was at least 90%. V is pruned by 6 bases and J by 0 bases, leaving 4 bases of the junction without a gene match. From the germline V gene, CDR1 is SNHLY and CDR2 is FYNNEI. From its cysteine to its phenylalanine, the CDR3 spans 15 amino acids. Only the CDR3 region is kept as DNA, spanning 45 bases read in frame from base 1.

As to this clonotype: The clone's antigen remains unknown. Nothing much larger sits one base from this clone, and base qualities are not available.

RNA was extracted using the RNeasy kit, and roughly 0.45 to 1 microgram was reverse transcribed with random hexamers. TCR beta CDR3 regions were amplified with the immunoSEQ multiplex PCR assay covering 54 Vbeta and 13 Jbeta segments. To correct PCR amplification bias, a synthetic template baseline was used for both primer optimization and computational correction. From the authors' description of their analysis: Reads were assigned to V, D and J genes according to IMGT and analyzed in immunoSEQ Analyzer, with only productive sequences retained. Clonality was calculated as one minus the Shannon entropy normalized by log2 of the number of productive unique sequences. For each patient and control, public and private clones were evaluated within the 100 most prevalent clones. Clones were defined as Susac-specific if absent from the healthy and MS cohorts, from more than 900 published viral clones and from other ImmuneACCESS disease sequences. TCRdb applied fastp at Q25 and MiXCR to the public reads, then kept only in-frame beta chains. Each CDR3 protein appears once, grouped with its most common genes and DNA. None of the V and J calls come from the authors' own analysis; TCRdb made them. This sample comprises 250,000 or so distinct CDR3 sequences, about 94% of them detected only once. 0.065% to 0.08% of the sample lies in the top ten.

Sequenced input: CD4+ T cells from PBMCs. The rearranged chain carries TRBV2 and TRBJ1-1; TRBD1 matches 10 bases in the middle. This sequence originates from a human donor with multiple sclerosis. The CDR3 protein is CASRPGQGVNTEAFF. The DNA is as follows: TGTGCCAGCAGACCCGGACAGGGGGTGAACACTGAAGCTTTCTTT.